The 27 T cell receptor beta chains reported below all come from one sample, sequenced in a study of blood T cells in healthy people across ages. The authors ran a second PCR of roughly 6 to 11 cycles using a sample-barcoded 5' primer and a J-beta primer mix. TCRdb analysed the 5' RACE reads with MiXCR anew, one entry per CDR3 protein. This sample yields approximately 1,100,000 distinct CDR3 sequences, of which 40% to 55% are seen a single time; around 18% belongs to the top ten. Sequencing was carried out using blood. The receptors come from a woman aged 60-75 years in good health.

This chain uses TRBV2 with TRBJ2-5, with TRBD1 as a possible D gene (6 bases). This CDR3 has 14 amino acids. CDR1 SNHLY and CDR2 FYNNEI come from the germline V gene. V was trimmed by 4 bases and J by 1 base, leaving 10 bases between them. The CDR3 spells CASSADRTQETQYF. CDR3 DNA sequence: TGTGCCAGCAGTGCAGACAGGACCCAAGAGACCCAGTACTTC. Based on the CDR3 plus reference TRBV2 and TRBJ2-5, the full variable domain is EPEVTQTPSHQVTQMGQEVILRCVPISNHLYFYWYRQILGQKVEFLVSFYNNEISEKSEIFDDQFSVERPDGSNFTLKIRSTKLEDSAMYFCASSADRTQETQYFGPGTRLLVL.

V gene TRBV20-1 combines with J gene TRBJ2-2; TRBD1 agrees at 10 bases. In germline, CDR1 is DFQATT, CDR2 SNEGSKA (reference sequence). Unmatched junction bases numbered 6, after V lost 1 base and J lost 4 bases. The CDR3 is 16 residues long. CDR3 sequence: CSARGTGGRLTGELFF. CDR3 coding DNA: TGCAGTGCTAGAGGGACAGGGGGACGGCTCACCGGGGAGCTGTTTTTT.

The V gene is TRBV9, the J gene TRBJ1-4; D is perhaps TRBD1 (6 bases). The germline V and J ends were trimmed by 3 bases and 4 bases, with 13 bases remaining between them. Germline V gene data show CDR1 as SGDLS and CDR2 as YYNGEE. CDR3 length: 15 residues. The CDR3 spells CASSAQGRGNEKLFF. The CDR3, as DNA: TGTGCCAGCAGCGCCCAGGGGCGGGGTAATGAAAAACTGTTTTTT.

The genes are TRBV12-5 and TRBJ1-5, with a tentative D call TRBD1 (5 bases). The CDR3 loop spans 20 amino acids. The germline CDR1 and CDR2 sequences are LGHNT and FRNRAP. V was clipped by 3 bases and J by 0 bases, with 24 bases between them. DNA for the CDR3: TGTGCTAGTGGTTTAAGCCCAGCTCAGGGAGAAGAATATAGCAATCAGCCCCAGCATTTT. It is translated as CASGLSPAQGEEYSNQPQHF.

This clonotype was observed a few times. The chain employs TRBV10-3 and TRBJ1-2; D perhaps matches TRBD1 (5 bases). The CDR3 extends over 15 amino acids. The V end was cut by 0 bases, the J end by 7 bases, with 15 bases between. The germline V gene has CDR1 ENHRY and CDR2 SYGVKD. CDR3 sequence: CAISESSGTMSGYTF. DNA for the CDR3: TGTGCCATCAGTGAGTCGTCAGGGACCATGTCTGGCTACACCTTC.

This clonotype was seen a few times. V usage is TRBV5-1 and J usage is TRBJ1-5, with D possibly matching TRBD1 (6 bases). The germline gives CDR1 SGHRS, CDR2 YFSETQ. The germline V and J ends were trimmed by 0 bases and 2 bases, with 9 bases remaining between them. The CDR3 extends over 15 amino acids. The CDR3: CASSLAGTRNQPQHF. The DNA of the CDR3 is TGCGCCAGCAGCTTGGCCGGGACACGCAATCAGCCCCAGCATTTT.

The chain's CDR3 is CASSPGTGAEQPQHF. CDR3 coding DNA: TGTGCCAGCAGCCCAGGGACAGGGGCAGAGCAGCCCCAGCATTTT. The chain is built from TRBV25-1 and TRBJ1-5, with 10 bases aligning to TRBD1. V was pared by 6 bases and J by 7 bases, with 9 bases of the junction left unmatched. Germline-derived CDR1 and CDR2 are MGHDK and SYGVNS. There are 15 residues in the CDR3.

There are many counts of this clonotype. The chain couples TRBV2 to TRBJ2-7; 8 nucleotides line up with TRBD1. Unmatched junction bases numbered 4, after V lost 6 bases and J lost 0 bases. The CDR3 extends over 14 amino acids. Germline V gene sequence: CDR1 SNHLY, CDR2 FYNNEI. The CDR3 loop reads CASRRDRSSYEQYF. CDR3 nucleotides: TGTGCCAGCAGGAGGGACAGGAGCTCCTACGAGCAGTACTTC.

This clonotype was seen a handful of times. The chain has TRBV27 and TRBJ1-2, with 7 positions matching TRBD1. CDR1 is MNHEY, CDR2 SMNVEV, per germline (reference sequence). This CDR3 has 16 amino acids. The junction had 8 bases not matched to a gene; V was cut back by 4 bases and J by 0 bases. This chain's CDR3 is CASSSTADRANYGYTF. The CDR3 DNA sequence: TGTGCCAGCAGTTCGACGGCTGACAGGGCTAACTATGGCTACACCTTC.

V usage is TRBV6-5 and J usage is TRBJ2-7, with D perhaps being TRBD1 or TRBD2 (6 bases each). The CDR3 extends over 16 amino acids. Germline assignment: CDR1 MNHEY and CDR2 SVGAGI. V gave up 5 bases and J gave up 0 bases, with 17 bases separating them. CDR3 sequence: CASSPPWGAVSYEQYF. CDR3 DNA: TGTGCCAGCAGTCCCCCATGGGGGGCAGTCTCCTACGAGCAGTACTTC.

V usage is TRBV27 and J usage is TRBJ1-5; D gene unclear. V was cut by 1 base and J by 6 bases, with 7 bases left in between. The CDR3 has 13 residues. CDR1 MNHEY and CDR2 SMNVEV come from the germline V gene (reference sequence). The CDR3 protein is CASSLFRTQPQHF. The CDR3 DNA is TGTGCCAGCAGTTTATTTCGAACTCAGCCCCAGCATTTT.

The V gene is TRBV6-2 or TRBV6-3, the J gene TRBJ2-3, with D possibly matching TRBD2 (5 bases). This CDR3 has 13 amino acids. The germline V gene encodes CDR1 MNHEY and CDR2 SVGEGT. The V end was cut by 8 bases, the J end by 0 bases, with 9 bases between. CDR3 in amino acids: CASRTDSTDTQYF. CDR3 nucleotide sequence: TGTGCCAGCCGGACTGACAGCACAGATACGCAGTATTTT.

As concerns this clonotype: Relative to the germline gene, one junction end is altered; a read error may explain this. The rearrangement uses TRBV6-1 and TRBJ2-1, with D perhaps TRBD1 or TRBD2 (5 bases each). The V gene's germline CDR1 is MNHNS and CDR2 SASEGT. The CDR3 is 18 residues long. CDR3 loop: CACRVQRIGVSRDNEQFF. In DNA, the CDR3 is TGTGCCTGCAGGGTACAGAGAATCGGCGTTTCGCGGGACAATGAGCAGTTCTTC.

This clonotype has more than one count but fewer than ten. The V call is TRBV19, the J call TRBJ2-5, with 9 bases that match TRBD2. The germline gives CDR1 LNHDA, CDR2 SQIVND (reference sequence). J lost 1 base, V lost 4 bases, and 4 bases had no gene match. The CDR3 runs 15 residues. The CDR3 coding sequence is TGTGCCAGTAGTACGCGACTAGCGGCCCAAGAGACCCAGTACTTC. This translates into CASSTRLAAQETQYF.

This rearrangement joins TRBV5-1 to TRBJ2-1, with TRBD2 identical over 10 bases. This CDR3 contains 14 residues. CDR1 is SGHRS, CDR2 YFSETQ, per germline. V was pared by 3 bases and J by 10 bases, with 7 bases of the junction left unmatched. The CDR3 nucleotides read TGCGCCAGCAGCTCTTTCTTAGCGGGAGGCGAGCAGTTCTTC. Translating it yields CASSSFLAGGEQFF.

As regards this clonotype: At one boundary the junction diverges from the germline segment, which might be a read error. The chain is built from TRBV7-2 and TRBJ2-2; TRBD1 is a possible D gene (5 bases). The CDR3 covers 16 residues. In germline, CDR1 is SGHTA, CDR2 FQGNSA. This chain's CDR3 is CAGSLGAWANTGELFF. The CDR3 nucleotides are TGTGCCGGCAGCTTAGGGGCCTGGGCGAACACCGGGGAGCTGTTTTTT.

This clonotype was picked up a small number of times. The rearrangement uses TRBV15 and TRBJ2-1, with D unresolved. The CDR3 is made up of 12 amino acids. Trimming cost V 0 bases and J 9 bases, with 6 bases left between them. The germline V gene has CDR1 LNHNV and CDR2 YYDKDF (reference sequence). The CDR3 loop reads CATSRDVGEQFF. The CDR3 DNA is TGTGCCACCAGCAGAGATGTAGGTGAGCAGTTCTTC.

This clonotype turned up a few times. The chain couples TRBV2 to TRBJ2-1; the D gene is possibly TRBD2 (6 bases). Germline V lookup: CDR1 SNHLY, CDR2 FYNNEI. The CDR3 extends over 15 amino acids. Trimming took off 5 bases at V and 0 bases at J, with 11 bases between the two ends. CDR3 nucleotides: TGTGCCAGCAGTTCCGGGAGTTACTCCTACAATGAGCAGTTCTTC. Its protein product is CASSSGSYSYNEQFF.

This clonotype has a handful of counts. The chain employs TRBV5-1 and TRBJ2-5, with 7 bases fitting TRBD1. CDR1 and CDR2 from the germline V gene are SGHRS and YFSETQ. V dropped 2 bases and J dropped 3; count of bases not matched to a gene: 4. The CDR3 has 14 residues. The CDR3 is CASSFRDRKETQYF. The CDR3 nucleotides are TGCGCCAGCAGCTTCCGGGACAGAAAAGAGACCCAGTACTTC.

The chain links TRBV10-3 to TRBJ2-7, with D hard to call. The CDR3 consists of 13 residues. V lost 10 bases and J lost 6, with 19 bases in between. The germline V gene has CDR1 ENHRY and CDR2 SYGVKD. The CDR3 DNA is TGTGCCACCGGAGCCCCGTCAACCCGCGAGCAGTACTTC. Protein: CATGAPSTREQYF.

The chain couples TRBV29-1 to TRBJ2-1; 8 bases line up with TRBD1. The tail of the sequence fits TRBJ2-7 better, so the J call may be wrong. This CDR3 is built from 13 residues. Germline V gene sequence: CDR1 SQVTM, CDR2 ANQGSEA. The CDR3 loop is CSQGQGSYNEQYF. The CDR3, as DNA: TGCAGCCAAGGACAGGGCTCCTACAATGAGCAGTACTTC.

The chain is built from TRBV10-3 and TRBJ2-5, with 8 bases lining up with TRBD2. Germline V lookup: CDR1 ENHRY, CDR2 SYGVKD. V was pared by 8 bases and J by 11 bases, with 13 bases of the junction left unmatched. The CDR3 totals 13 residues. In nucleotides, the CDR3 is TGTGCCATCGTAGCGGGACCCCGCGGTGAGCAGTACTTC. It encodes CAIVAGPRGEQYF.

CDR3 DNA: TGTGCCAGCAGCCAAGGAGACGGGAATGCCTACGAGCAGTACTTC. Its protein product is CASSQGDGNAYEQYF. The chain joins TRBV3-1 to TRBJ2-7, with TRBD2 as a possible D gene (5 bases). The V end lost 1 base, the J end lost 2 bases, and 12 bases lay between the germline ends. Germline CDR1 and CDR2: LGHDT and YNNKEL (reference sequence). The CDR3 runs 15 residues.

This chain links TRBV20-1 with TRBJ2-1; TRBD1 matches at 7 bases. The J call may be wrong; the DNA end is better matched by TRBJ2-7. The germline V gene encodes CDR1 DFQATT and CDR2 SNEGSKA (reference sequence). CDR3 length equals 15 residues. The CDR3, as DNA: TGCAGTGCTAACCGGGACAGTCGCTCCTACAATGAGCAGTACTTC. This sequence encodes CSANRDSRSYNEQYF.

The genes are TRBV6-6 and TRBJ1-2, with 7 bases identical to TRBD1. Germline loops: CDR1 MNHNY, CDR2 SVGAGI (reference sequence). CDR3 length equals 14 residues. The trim removed 3 bases at V and 7 bases at J, leaving 8 bases unmatched. The CDR3 reads CASSYGQASSGYTF. DNA for the CDR3: TGTGCCAGCAGTTATGGACAGGCCTCGTCTGGCTACACCTTC.

The J gene is TRBJ2-7, the V gene TRBV6-5; weak D call: TRBD2 (5 bases). There are 15 residues in the CDR3. V was clipped by 2 bases and J by 7 bases, with 18 bases between them. The germline V gene encodes CDR1 MNHEY and CDR2 SVGAGI. Here the CDR3 reads CASSYDYSSYNEQYF. Here the CDR3 DNA reads TGTGCCAGCAGTTACGACTACAGCTCCTACAATGAGCAGTACTTC.

The V gene is TRBV13, the J gene TRBJ2-1; 7 nucleotides line up with TRBD2. This CDR3 is 16 amino acids long. Trimming removed 1 base from V and 3 bases from J; junction bases left unmatched: 6. Germline CDR1 PRHDT, CDR2 FYEKMQ (reference sequence). This CDR3 reads CASSLVRTSDYNEQFF. Here the CDR3 DNA reads TGTGCCAGCAGCTTAGTCCGGACTAGTGACTACAATGAGCAGTTCTTC.